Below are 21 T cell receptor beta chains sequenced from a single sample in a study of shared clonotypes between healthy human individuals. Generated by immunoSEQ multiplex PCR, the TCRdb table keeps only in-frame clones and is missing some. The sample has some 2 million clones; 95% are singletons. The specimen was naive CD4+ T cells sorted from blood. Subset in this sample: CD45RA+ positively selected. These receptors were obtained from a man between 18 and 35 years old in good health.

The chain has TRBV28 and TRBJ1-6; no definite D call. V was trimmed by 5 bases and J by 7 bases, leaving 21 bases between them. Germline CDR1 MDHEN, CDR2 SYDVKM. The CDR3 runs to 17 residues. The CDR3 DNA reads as TGTGCCAGCAGTCTTCCTCTACCGGGTACTCCGAATTCACCCCTCCACTTT. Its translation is CASSLPLPGTPNSPLHF.

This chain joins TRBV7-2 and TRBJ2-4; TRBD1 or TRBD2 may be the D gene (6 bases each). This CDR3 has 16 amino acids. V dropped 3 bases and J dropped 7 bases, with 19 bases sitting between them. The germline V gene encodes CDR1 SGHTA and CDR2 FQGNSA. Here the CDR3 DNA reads TGTGCCAGCAGCTTCACCGGGGGCCAATGGGGGAACATTCAGTACTTC. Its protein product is CASSFTGGQWGNIQYF.

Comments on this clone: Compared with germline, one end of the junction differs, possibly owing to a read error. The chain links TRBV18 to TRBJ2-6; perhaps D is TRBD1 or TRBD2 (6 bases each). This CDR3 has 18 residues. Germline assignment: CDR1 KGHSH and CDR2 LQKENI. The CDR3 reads CAGSPRGTPVSGANVLTF. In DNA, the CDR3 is TGTGCCGGCTCACCACGCGGGACACCGGTCTCTGGGGCCAACGTCCTGACTTTC.

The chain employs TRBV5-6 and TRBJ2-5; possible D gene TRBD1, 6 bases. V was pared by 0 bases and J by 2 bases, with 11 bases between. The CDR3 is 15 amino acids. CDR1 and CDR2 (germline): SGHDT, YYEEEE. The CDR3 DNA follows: TGTGCCAGCAGCTTGGGACAGGCCGGTCAAGAGACCCAGTACTTC. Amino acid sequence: CASSLGQAGQETQYF.

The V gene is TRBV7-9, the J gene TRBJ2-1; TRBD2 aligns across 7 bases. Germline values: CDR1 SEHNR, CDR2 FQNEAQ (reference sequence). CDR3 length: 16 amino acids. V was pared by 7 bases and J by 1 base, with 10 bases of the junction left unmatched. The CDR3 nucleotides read TGTGCCAGCACCCCAGGCGGGAGTGGTTCCTACAATGAGCAGTTCTTC. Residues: CASTPGGSGSYNEQFF.

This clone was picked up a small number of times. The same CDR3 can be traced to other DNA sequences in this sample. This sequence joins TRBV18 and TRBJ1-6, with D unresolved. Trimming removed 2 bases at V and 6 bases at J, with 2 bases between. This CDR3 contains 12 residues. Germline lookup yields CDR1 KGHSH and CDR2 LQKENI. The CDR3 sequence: CASSPSNSPLHF. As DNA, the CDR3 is TGTGCCAGCTCACCAAGTAATTCACCCCTCCACTTT.

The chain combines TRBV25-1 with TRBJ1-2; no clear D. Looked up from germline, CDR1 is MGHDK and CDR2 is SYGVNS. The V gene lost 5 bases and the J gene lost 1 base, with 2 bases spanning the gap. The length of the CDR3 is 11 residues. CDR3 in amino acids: CASSINYGYTF. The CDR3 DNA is TGTGCCAGCAGTATTAACTATGGCTACACCTTC.

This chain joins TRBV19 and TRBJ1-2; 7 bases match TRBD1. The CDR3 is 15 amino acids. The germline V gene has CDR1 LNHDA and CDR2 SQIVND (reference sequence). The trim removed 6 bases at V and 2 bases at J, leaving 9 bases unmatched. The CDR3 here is CASRAEWGQNYGYTF. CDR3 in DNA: TGTGCCAGTAGGGCAGAGTGGGGACAGAACTATGGCTACACCTTC.

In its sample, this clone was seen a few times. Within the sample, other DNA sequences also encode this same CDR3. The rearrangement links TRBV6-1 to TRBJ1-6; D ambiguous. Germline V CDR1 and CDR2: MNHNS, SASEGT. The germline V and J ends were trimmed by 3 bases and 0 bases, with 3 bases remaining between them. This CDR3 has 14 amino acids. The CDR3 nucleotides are TGTGCCAGCAGTGAGAGCTCCTATAATTCACCCCTCCACTTT. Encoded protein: CASSESSYNSPLHF.

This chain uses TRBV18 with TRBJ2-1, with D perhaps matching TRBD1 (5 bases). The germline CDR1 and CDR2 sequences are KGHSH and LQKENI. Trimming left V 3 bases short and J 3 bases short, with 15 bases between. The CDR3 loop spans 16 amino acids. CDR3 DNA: TGTGCCAGCTCACCCAGGGTTAAGGAGAACTACAATGAGCAGTTCTTC. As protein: CASSPRVKENYNEQFF.

In DNA form, the CDR3 reads TGTGCCAGCAGCGTAGCTGGGGGAGGGGCCTATGGCTACACCTTC. It is translated as CASSVAGGGAYGYTF. The gene calls are TRBV9 and TRBJ1-2, with a weak D call TRBD1 (5 bases). The V gene lost 0 bases and the J gene lost 4 bases, with 13 bases spanning the gap. Germline V gives CDR1 SGDLS, CDR2 YYNGEE. This CDR3 is built from 15 residues.

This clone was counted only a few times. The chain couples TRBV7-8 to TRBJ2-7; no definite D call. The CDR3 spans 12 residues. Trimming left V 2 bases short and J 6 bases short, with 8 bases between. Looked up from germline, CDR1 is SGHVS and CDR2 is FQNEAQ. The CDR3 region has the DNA TGTGCCAGCAGCTTAACTTTAAGCGAGCAGTACTTC. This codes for CASSLTLSEQYF.

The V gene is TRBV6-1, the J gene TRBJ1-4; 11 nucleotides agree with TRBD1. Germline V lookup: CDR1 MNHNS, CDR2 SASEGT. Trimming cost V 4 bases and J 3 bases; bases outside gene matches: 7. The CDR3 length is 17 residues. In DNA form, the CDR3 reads TGTGCCAGCAGTGCGGACCCGGGACAGGGGGCTAATGAAAAACTGTTTTTT. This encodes CASSADPGQGANEKLFF.

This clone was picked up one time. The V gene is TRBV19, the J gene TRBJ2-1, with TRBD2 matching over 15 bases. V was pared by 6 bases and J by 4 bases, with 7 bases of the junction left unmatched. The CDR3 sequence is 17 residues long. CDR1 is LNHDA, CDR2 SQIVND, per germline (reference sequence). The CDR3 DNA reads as TGTGCCAGTAGACGGACTAGCGGGGGGGCCCGGTACAATGAGCAGTTCTTC. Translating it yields CASRRTSGGARYNEQFF.

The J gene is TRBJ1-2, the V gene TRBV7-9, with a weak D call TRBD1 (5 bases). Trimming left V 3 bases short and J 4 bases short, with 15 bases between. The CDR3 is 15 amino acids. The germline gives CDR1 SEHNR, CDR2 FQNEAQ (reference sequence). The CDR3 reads CASSLIGATIYGYTF. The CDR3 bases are TGTGCCAGCAGCTTGATCGGGGCTACGATCTATGGCTACACCTTC.

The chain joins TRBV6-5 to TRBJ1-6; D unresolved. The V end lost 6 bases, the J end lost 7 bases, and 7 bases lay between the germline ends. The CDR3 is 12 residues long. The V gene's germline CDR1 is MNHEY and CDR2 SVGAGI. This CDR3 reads CASRNKNSPLHF. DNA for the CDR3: TGTGCCAGCAGGAACAAGAATTCACCCCTCCACTTT.

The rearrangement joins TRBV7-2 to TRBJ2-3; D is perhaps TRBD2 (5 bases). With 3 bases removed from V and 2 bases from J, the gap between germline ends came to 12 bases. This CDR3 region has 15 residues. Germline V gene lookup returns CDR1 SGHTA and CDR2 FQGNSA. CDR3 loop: CASSLSSFHTDTQYF. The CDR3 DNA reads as TGTGCCAGCAGCTTGTCTAGCTTCCACACAGATACGCAGTATTTT.

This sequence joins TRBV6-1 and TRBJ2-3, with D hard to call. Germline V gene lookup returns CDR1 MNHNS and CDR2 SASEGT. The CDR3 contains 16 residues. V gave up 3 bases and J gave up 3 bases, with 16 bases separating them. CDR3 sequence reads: CASSDPTDPRTDTQYF. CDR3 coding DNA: TGTGCCAGCAGTGACCCCACCGACCCTCGGACAGATACGCAGTATTTT.

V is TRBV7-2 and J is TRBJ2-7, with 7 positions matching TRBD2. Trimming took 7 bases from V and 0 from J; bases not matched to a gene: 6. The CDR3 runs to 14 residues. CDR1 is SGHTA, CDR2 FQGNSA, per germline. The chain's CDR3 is CASTPGRVSYEQYF. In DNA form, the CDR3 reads TGTGCCAGCACCCCAGGGAGGGTCTCCTACGAGCAGTACTTC.

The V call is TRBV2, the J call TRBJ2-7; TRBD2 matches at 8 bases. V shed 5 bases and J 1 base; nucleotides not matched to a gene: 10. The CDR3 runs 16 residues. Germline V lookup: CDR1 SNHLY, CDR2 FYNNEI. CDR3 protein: CASSSTAGVGSYEQYF. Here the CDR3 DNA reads TGTGCCAGCAGTTCCACAGCGGGAGTAGGTTCCTACGAGCAGTACTTC.

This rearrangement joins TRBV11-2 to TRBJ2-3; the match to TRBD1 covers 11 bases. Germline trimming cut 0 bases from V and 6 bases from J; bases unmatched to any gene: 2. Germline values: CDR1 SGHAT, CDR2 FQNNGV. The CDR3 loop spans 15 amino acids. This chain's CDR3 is CASSLDGTGGDTQYF. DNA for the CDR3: TGTGCCAGCAGCTTAGATGGGACAGGGGGTGATACGCAGTATTTT.